Listed below are T cell receptor beta chains from one sample, sequenced in a study of cytomegalovirus exposure and HLA in healthy donors. Sequencing was performed with immunoSEQ multiplex PCR; in TCRdb, only in-frame clones are kept and a portion is missing. Of 90,000 to 150,000 clones listed, approximately 89% were seen once; the top ten hold more than 1.5%. What was sequenced was PBMCs. Receptor source: a man aged 18 to 30 in good health and CMV-seronegative. CDR3s include the opening cysteine and the closing phenylalanine or tryptophan. For some rows the clone size is stated as once, few or many, or as a class when expanded; others skip it.

j_call: TRBJ1-3
clone_size: -
cdr3_length: 15
v_call: TRBV6-1
cdr3_aa: CASSNRGPSGNTIYF

j_call: TRBJ2-1
clone_size: -
cdr3_length: 16
v_call: TRBV7-8
cdr3_aa: CASSPRLANRYNEQFF

j_call: TRBJ2-1
clone_size: -
cdr3_length: 15
v_call: TRBV6-4
cdr3_aa: CASSEGLALYNEQFF

j_call: TRBJ2-5
clone_size: -
cdr3_length: 14
v_call: TRBV2
cdr3_aa: CASKRDRSEETQYF

j_call: TRBJ2-2
clone_size: -
cdr3_length: 13
v_call: TRBV7-9
cdr3_aa: CASSSTYTGELFF

j_call: TRBJ2-7
clone_size: -
cdr3_length: 16
v_call: TRBV6-5
cdr3_aa: CASSYSLAGGPYEQYF

j_call: TRBJ1-2
clone_size: -
cdr3_length: 15
v_call: TRBV4-1
cdr3_aa: CASSPGQGAGYGYTF

j_call: TRBJ2-7
clone_size: -
cdr3_length: 16
v_call: TRBV7-8
cdr3_aa: CASSLPGTGVDYEQYF

j_call: TRBJ2-1
clone_size: -
cdr3_length: 14
v_call: TRBV13
cdr3_aa: CASSFRDSNNEQFF

j_call: TRBJ1-1
clone_size: -
cdr3_length: 15
v_call: TRBV6-5
cdr3_aa: CASSYHRGAAPEAFF

j_call: TRBJ2-1
clone_size: -
cdr3_length: 13
v_call: TRBV29-1
cdr3_aa: CSARDIRNNEQFF

j_call: TRBJ2-2
clone_size: -
cdr3_length: 15
v_call: TRBV7-9
cdr3_aa: CASSLLPGGTGELFF

j_call: TRBJ2-1
clone_size: -
cdr3_length: 15
v_call: TRBV29-1
cdr3_aa: CSVSRGGRIYNEQFF

j_call: TRBJ2-7
clone_size: -
cdr3_length: 17
v_call: TRBV11-2
cdr3_aa: CASSFGRTSGDLYEQYF

j_call: TRBJ1-4
clone_size: -
cdr3_length: 17
v_call: TRBV27
cdr3_aa: CASSLSYGHATNEKLFF

j_call: TRBJ1-5
clone_size: once
cdr3_length: 15
v_call: TRBV28
cdr3_aa: CASSFLQGSNQPQHF

j_call: TRBJ2-5
clone_size: -
cdr3_length: 14
v_call: TRBV13
cdr3_aa: CASSLQGAGETQYF

j_call: TRBJ2-3
clone_size: -
cdr3_length: 16
v_call: TRBV5-6
cdr3_aa: CASSLGAVSSTDTQYF

j_call: TRBJ2-7
clone_size: -
cdr3_length: 12
v_call: TRBV12-1
cdr3_aa: CASSFFLIGQYF

j_call: TRBJ1-1
clone_size: -
cdr3_length: 11
v_call: TRBV7-9
cdr3_aa: CASSGGTEAFF

j_call: TRBJ2-7
clone_size: few
cdr3_length: 12
v_call: TRBV5-1
cdr3_aa: CASQKGDSEQYF

j_call: TRBJ2-1
clone_size: -
cdr3_length: 16
v_call: TRBV4-2
cdr3_aa: CASSQEGGGVYNEQFF

j_call: TRBJ2-5
clone_size: -
cdr3_length: 12
v_call: TRBV11-2
cdr3_aa: CASSLRFETQYF

j_call: TRBJ2-5
clone_size: -
cdr3_length: 13
v_call: TRBV27
cdr3_aa: CASSKAGYETQYF

j_call: TRBJ1-2
clone_size: once
cdr3_length: 14
v_call: TRBV18
cdr3_aa: CASSPEQGKIGYTF

j_call: TRBJ1-1
clone_size: -
cdr3_length: 15
v_call: TRBV28
cdr3_aa: CASRRPGVGGTEAFF

j_call: TRBJ1-5
clone_size: -
cdr3_length: 16
v_call: TRBV28
cdr3_aa: CASSFGGTGSLEPQHF

j_call: TRBJ2-1
clone_size: once
cdr3_length: 17
v_call: TRBV18
cdr3_aa: CASSPPRGLAGDNEQFF

j_call: TRBJ1-2
clone_size: -
cdr3_length: 13
v_call: TRBV28
cdr3_aa: CASETTGKSGYTF

j_call: TRBJ2-7
clone_size: -
cdr3_length: 12
v_call: TRBV27
cdr3_aa: CARRTSGYEQYF

j_call: TRBJ1-1
clone_size: -
cdr3_length: 15
v_call: TRBV7-2
cdr3_aa: CASSLGQGSNTEAFF

j_call: TRBJ1-2
clone_size: -
cdr3_length: 11
v_call: TRBV29-1
cdr3_aa: CSVSRLGGYTF

j_call: TRBJ1-2
clone_size: -
cdr3_length: 16
v_call: TRBV4-3
cdr3_aa: CASSQELDLANYGYTF

j_call: TRBJ2-3
clone_size: once
cdr3_length: 17
v_call: TRBV5-6
cdr3_aa: CASSWAPLAGNTDTQYF

j_call: TRBJ2-7
clone_size: -
cdr3_length: 14
v_call: TRBV6-1
cdr3_aa: CASSGGQPPYEQYF

j_call: TRBJ2-2
clone_size: -
cdr3_length: 11
v_call: TRBV28
cdr3_aa: CASRLRGELFF

j_call: TRBJ1-2
clone_size: -
cdr3_length: 16
v_call: TRBV6-1
cdr3_aa: CASSEGLMAGAYGYTF